The text below deals with one T cell receptor beta chain. Its matching antigen is unknown. Building of the TCR beta libraries involved iRepertoire HTBI primers and Arm-PCR of CDR3 regions. A single record per CDR3 protein comes from TCRdb applying MiXCR to the multiplex PCR reads. This table has 300,000 to 500,000 distinct CDR3 sequences, around 21% appearing once. Time point described: persistent/refractory GD, antithyroid drugs over 5 years with positive TRAb. Researchers made the TCR library from RNA that was extracted from PBMCs. The V and J ends lost 4 bases and 6 bases, in that order; junction bases with no gene match: 5. Germline CDR1 DFQATT, CDR2 SNEGSKA (reference sequence). This CDR3 has 15 residues. This specimen belongs to a study of regulatory T cells in long-lasting Graves disease. Study-wide context: In persistent Graves' disease, antithyroid drugs had been taken for over 5 years and TSH receptor antibodies stayed positive.

Study-level findings and limits: Newly diagnosed disease favored TRBV20-1 and TRBJ2-1 over persistent disease. Owing to a sample size that was small, accuracy may have been reduced. Shared public clonotypes totalled about 2,800 in persistent patients, compared with about a thousand in new patients.

The sample consisted of peripheral blood mononuclear cells (PBMCs), taken when the disease was refractory, from a patient treated with antithyroid drugs. The rearrangement joins TRBV20-1 to TRBJ2-1, with 14 bases that match TRBD2. The receptor was derived from a female donor with Graves disease. The chain's CDR3 is CSATTSGGVSNEQFF. The CDR3 DNA reads as TGCAGTGCTACGACTAGCGGGGGGGTTAGCAATGAGCAGTTCTTC.